This T cell receptor (beta chain) was observed in a study of blood T cell repertoires in COVID-19. The CDR3 runs to 12 residues. Germline values: CDR1 MNHEY, CDR2 SMNVEV (reference sequence). Trimming removed 3 bases at V and 5 bases at J, with 7 bases between. Method: immunoSEQ multiplex PCR; TCRdb's copy keeps in-frame clones and lacks some. The data show roughly 320,000 clones, about 88% seen once. The V gene is TRBV27, the J gene TRBJ1-2; D unresolved. The receptor comes from a man between 65 and 85 years old with acute or convalescent COVID-19. Sequenced material: peripheral blood. CDR3 nucleotides: TGTGCCAGCAGTTTTGCGGGTTATGGCTACACCTTC. Translating it yields CASSFAGYGYTF.